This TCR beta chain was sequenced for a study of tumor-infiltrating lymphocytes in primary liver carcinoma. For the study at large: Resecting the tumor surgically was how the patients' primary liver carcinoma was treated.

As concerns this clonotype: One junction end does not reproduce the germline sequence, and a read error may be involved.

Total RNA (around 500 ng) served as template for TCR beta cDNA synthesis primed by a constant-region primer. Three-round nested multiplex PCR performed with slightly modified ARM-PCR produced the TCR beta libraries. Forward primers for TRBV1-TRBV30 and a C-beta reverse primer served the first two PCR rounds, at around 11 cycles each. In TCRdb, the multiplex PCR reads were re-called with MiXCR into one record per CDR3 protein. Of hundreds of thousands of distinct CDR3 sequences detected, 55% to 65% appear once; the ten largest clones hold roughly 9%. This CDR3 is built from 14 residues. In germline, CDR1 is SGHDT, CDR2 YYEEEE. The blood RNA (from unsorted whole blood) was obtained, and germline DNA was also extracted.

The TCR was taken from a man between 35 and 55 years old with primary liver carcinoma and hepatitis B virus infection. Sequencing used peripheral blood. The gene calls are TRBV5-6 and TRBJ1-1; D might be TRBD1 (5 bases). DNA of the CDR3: TGTGCCAGCAGCCTTTGGGGGGGAGGCACTGAGGCTTTCTTT. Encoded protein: CASSLWGGGTEAFF.